The clone carrying this T cell receptor beta chain was seen ten or more times. Its target is not known. The CDR3 extends over 18 amino acids. V was pared by 5 bases and J by 7 bases, with 11 bases of the junction left unmatched. The sample is drawn from a study of blood T cells in healthy people across ages. Study-wide results and limits: Across samples, TCR beta diversity tracked strongly with naive T cell percentage.

Peripheral blood from each donor was collected in a volume of ten milliliters. The authors isolated at least 6.5 million PBMCs per sample. A second PCR of about 6 to 12 cycles used a sample-barcoded 5' primer and a J-beta primer mix. A single record per CDR3 protein comes from TCRdb applying MiXCR to the 5' RACE reads. The top ten clones hold approximately 7.9% of a sample with over a million distinct CDR3 sequences, roughly 40% of them seen once. This rearrangement joins TRBV12-3 or TRBV12-4 to TRBJ2-1; 16 nucleotides align to TRBD2. The sequenced sample was blood. The receptor comes from a woman aged 18-29 years in good health. The CDR3 DNA reads as TGTGCCAGCAGTGCCGGGACTAGCGGGGGGGCCTTTTGGAATGAGCAGTTCTTC. Its protein product is CASSAGTSGGAFWNEQFF.